This entry concerns a single TCR beta chain. These data belong to a study of blood T cell repertoires in COVID-19. Only in-frame clones appear in the TCRdb table, and some are missing; sequencing was by immunoSEQ multiplex PCR. The sample holds around 20,000 clones, approximately 89% seen once. Germline values: CDR1 DFQATT, CDR2 SNEGSKA (reference sequence). The CDR3 contains 11 residues. Trimming took 3 bases from V and 4 from J, leaving 6 bases between them. The material sequenced was PBMCs or T cells enriched from blood (not recorded which). The TCR originated in a woman in her twenties or thirties who had recovered from COVID-19. The chain joins TRBV20-1 to TRBJ1-1; a weak D match, TRBD1 (5 bases). The CDR3 loop is CSASQGTEAFF. CDR3 in DNA: TGCAGTGCTAGTCAGGGCACTGAAGCTTTCTTT.